A single sample gave rise to the 16 T cell receptor beta chains below, sequenced in a study of human T cells and chemical hapten exposure. TCRdb re-analysed the RACE reads in MiXCR, keeping a single row per CDR3 protein. The table includes some 45,000 distinct CDR3 sequences, almost 4.5% detected once. Documented time point: healthy volunteer bleed at 2 weeks. From whole blood left unfractionated, total RNA was extracted. Sequencing used whole blood. Receptors were obtained from a human donor in good health. Some clones in this sample may be carry-over from other donors' samples.

The V call is TRBV10-3, the J call TRBJ2-2, with 7 nucleotides matching TRBD1. CDR3 size: 17 residues. V shed 5 bases, J shed 6 bases, and the junction held 15 bases outside the gene matches. From germline, CDR1 is ENHRY and CDR2 SYGVKD. The CDR3 here is CAISSQQAGGSAGELFF. CDR3 nucleotides: TGTGCCATCAGTTCTCAGCAGGCAGGGGGAAGCGCCGGGGAGCTGTTTTTT.

At least ten counts were recorded for this clonotype. The CDR3 spells CASSLGGGTDQPQHF. The CDR3 DNA sequence: TGTGCCAGCAGCTTGGGGGGTGGGACCGATCAGCCCCAGCATTTT. The chain carries TRBV7-6 and TRBJ1-5, with D perhaps TRBD1 (5 bases). This CDR3 region has 15 residues. Germline V gives CDR1 SGHVS, CDR2 FNYEAQ. V shed 3 bases and J shed 5 bases, with 14 bases lying between them.

This clonotype was observed a handful of times. The chain combines TRBV5-1 with TRBJ2-3; a possible D gene is TRBD1 (6 bases). V gave up 0 bases and J gave up 2 bases, with 13 bases separating them. Germline V gene sequence: CDR1 SGHRS, CDR2 YFSETQ. The CDR3 is 16 residues long. CDR3 region: CASSLVPGAVTDTQYF. CDR3 DNA: TGCGCCAGCAGCTTGGTCCCAGGGGCTGTCACAGATACGCAGTATTTT.

This clonotype was counted ten times or more. This rearrangement joins TRBV6-2 or TRBV6-3 to TRBJ2-1; D is ambiguous. Germline V gene lookup returns CDR1 MNHEY and CDR2 SVGEGT. Trimming removed 2 bases from V and 8 bases from J, with 16 bases in between. The CDR3 contains 15 residues. The CDR3 region is CASSYPLLRDHEQFF. In DNA form, the CDR3 reads TGTGCCAGCAGTTACCCCCTACTTAGAGATCATGAGCAGTTCTTC.

This clonotype occurred many times. The rearrangement links TRBV27 to TRBJ2-7; D remains ambiguous. In germline, CDR1 is MNHEY, CDR2 SMNVEV (reference sequence). The CDR3 loop spans 14 amino acids. Trimming pared 7 bases from V and 4 bases from J, leaving 17 bases between. The CDR3 nucleotides are TGTGCCAGCACCAAAAGTGGCGTTTGGTACGAGCAGTACTTC. The encoded protein is CASTKSGVWYEQYF.

The gene calls are TRBV6-1 and TRBJ1-2; 8 bases are a match to TRBD1. Germline V CDR1 and CDR2: MNHNS, SASEGT. After removal of 2 bases from V and 7 bases from J, the junction contained 6 bases not matched to a gene. This CDR3 is 14 amino acids long. CDR3 sequence: CASSEITGGGGYTF. The CDR3 region has the DNA TGTGCCAGCAGTGAAATTACAGGGGGTGGTGGCTACACCTTC.

Of note for this clonotype: A clone one base away is much larger, so this may be a read error. The rearrangement joins TRBV30 to TRBJ1-5; no clear D gene. Germline CDR1 reads GTSNPN; CDR2 reads SVGIG (reference sequence). The CDR3 length is 13 residues. CDR3 bases: TGTGCCTGGAGTGGGGGTCAAGGTCAGCCCCAGAATTTT. Its protein product is CAWSGGQGQPQNF.

This clonotype was seen more than once but under ten times. The DNA for the CDR3 is TGTGCCAGCAGTTCCCACCGGGACGCCTCGAATGAGCTGTTTTTT. Encoded protein: CASSSHRDASNELFF. The V and J genes are TRBV6-2 or TRBV6-3 and TRBJ1-4; TRBD1 might be the D (5 bases). The CDR3 contains 15 residues. The V end was cut by 4 bases, the J end by 14 bases, with 23 bases between. CDR1 and CDR2 (germline): MNHEY, SVGEGT.

The chain joins TRBV9 to TRBJ2-2, with D uncertain. Trimming shortened V by 0 bases and J by 4 bases, and 13 bases separated the two germline ends. The CDR3 has 16 amino acids. CDR1 SGDLS and CDR2 YYNGEE come from the germline V gene. The CDR3 nucleotides read TGTGCCAGCAGCGTAGGATCGGATTTGGGCACCGGGGAGCTGTTTTTT. The encoded protein is CASSVGSDLGTGELFF.

The table lists this clonotype with many counts. The J gene is TRBJ2-1, the V gene TRBV20-1, with D perhaps matching TRBD2 (6 bases). CDR1 is DFQATT, CDR2 SNEGSKA, per germline (reference sequence). V was cut by 5 bases and J by 0 bases, with 17 bases left in between. The CDR3 sequence is 16 residues long. The CDR3 coding sequence is TGCAGTGCTCCCAACGAGGAGGGCAGCTCCTACAATGAGCAGTTCTTC. Translating gives CSAPNEEGSSYNEQFF.

This clonotype was counted ten times or more. The CDR3 loop is CASSLGPGRNSPLHF. DNA for the CDR3: TGCGCCAGCAGCTTGGGTCCGGGACGGAATTCACCCCTCCACTTT. The chain uses TRBV5-1 and TRBJ1-6; the D gene is possibly TRBD1 (5 bases). The CDR3 sequence is 15 residues long. V dropped 0 bases and J dropped 7 bases, with 11 bases sitting between them. The germline V gene has CDR1 SGHRS and CDR2 YFSETQ.

This clonotype has a count of ten or more. The V gene is TRBV20-1, the J gene TRBJ2-7; 7 bases fit TRBD2. The V gene's germline CDR1 is DFQATT and CDR2 SNEGSKA (reference sequence). The CDR3 has 14 amino acids. V lost 2 bases, J lost 3 bases, and 7 bases stayed unmatched. DNA for the CDR3: TGCAGTGCTAGATACCGGGACTATGTCTACGAGCAGTACTTC. It yields the protein CSARYRDYVYEQYF.

This clonotype was seen a handful of times. The chain joins TRBV20-1 to TRBJ1-5; TRBD1 aligns across 7 bases. V was pared by 0 bases and J by 10 bases, with 9 bases of the junction left unmatched. The CDR3 runs 14 residues. In germline, CDR1 is DFQATT, CDR2 SNEGSKA (reference sequence). CDR3 region: CSARDDRERVPQHF. The CDR3 bases are TGCAGTGCTAGAGATGACAGGGAAAGGGTACCCCAGCATTTT.

This clonotype was counted at least ten times. The chain couples TRBV6-5 to TRBJ1-2; D might be TRBD1 (5 bases). V was shortened by 8 bases and J by 0 bases, with 10 bases between the two germline ends. Germline V gene sequence: CDR1 MNHEY, CDR2 SVGAGI. CDR3 length: 13 residues. CDR3 coding DNA: TGTGCCAGCCGCGGGACCTCTAACTATGGCTACACCTTC. It specifies CASRGTSNYGYTF.

This clonotype was detected many times. This sequence joins TRBV5-1 and TRBJ2-5, with D tentatively TRBD2 (6 bases). Trimming cost V 3 bases and J 0 bases, with 15 bases left between them. The germline gives CDR1 SGHRS, CDR2 YFSETQ. The length of the CDR3 is 16 residues. The CDR3 is CASSSAAGKYQETQYF. CDR3 coding DNA: TGCGCCAGCAGCTCCGCCGCGGGAAAGTACCAAGAGACCCAGTACTTC.

This clonotype was seen ten or more times. The chain employs TRBV10-1 and TRBJ2-3, with D unresolved. Germline loops: CDR1 WNHNN, CDR2 SYGVQD (reference sequence). This CDR3 has 13 amino acids. V lost 6 bases and J lost 3, with 10 bases in between. CDR3: CASRDGPTDTQYF. The DNA for the CDR3 is TGCGCCAGCAGAGACGGTCCTACAGATACGCAGTATTTT.